This entry describes one T cell receptor (beta chain). Its antigen is unidentified. The data originate from a study of cytomegalovirus exposure and HLA in healthy donors. In nominal health when sampled, donors likely had unrecorded immune exposures nonetheless. J lost 3 bases, V lost 4 bases, and 10 bases had no gene match. CDR3 length: 15 residues. Germline CDR1 is SGHRS and CDR2 is YFSETQ. Researchers ran the PCR with 60 Vbeta and 13 Jbeta primers. TCRdb's copy holds only in-frame clones and misses some; the assay was immunoSEQ multiplex PCR. The sample has some 95,000 clones, roughly 73% seen once. Study findings and constraints: Analysis performed later showed TCR beta chains linked to HLA being more clonally expanded than equally common others. There were some V segments, including TRBV6-2 and TRBV6-3, excluded as indistinguishable. Rarity held for most TCR sequences, but there were some public TCRs that occurred in many donors.

V and J are TRBV5-1 and TRBJ2-7, with TRBD2 identical over 7 bases. The origin of this receptor is a man aged 45 to 65 in good health and CMV-seropositive. The source material was PBMCs. CDR3 region: CASSHWEGLNYEQYF. The CDR3 DNA is TGCGCCAGCAGCCACTGGGAGGGTTTGAACTACGAGCAGTACTTC.